The rows below give T cell receptor beta chains drawn from one sample of a study of shared clonotypes between healthy human individuals. The protocol was immunoSEQ multiplex PCR, while the TCRdb copy is restricted to in-frame clones and leaves out a portion. This table holds roughly 1.5 million clones, under 99% found once. Sequencing was done on a sample of naive CD4+ T cells sorted from blood. These receptors were taken from a man younger than 45 in good health. Both conserved end residues are part of each CDR3. The D gene is left open where the match is weak. Some rows mark clone size as missing; the rest say once, few, many or name a class of expanded clone.

D gene | J gene | clone size | V gene | CDR3 protein | CDR3 DNA
. | TRBJ2-1 | . | TRBV4-1 | CASSQETPAGYPEFF | TGCGCCAGCAGCCAAGAGACCCCGGCTGGCTACCCTGAGTTCTTC
TRBD2 | TRBJ2-1 | . | TRBV5-4 | CASSYGLAGISYNEQFF | TGTGCCAGCAGCTACGGACTAGCGGGAATTTCCTACAATGAGCAGTTCTTC
. | TRBJ2-7 | . | TRBV28 | CASSQGRTGRAYEQYF | TGTGCCAGCAGCCAAGGCCGGACAGGGAGGGCCTACGAGCAGTACTTC
. | TRBJ2-5 | . | TRBV5-1 | CASSLVSETQYF | TGCGCCAGCAGCTTGGTTTCGGAGACCCAGTACTTC
. | TRBJ2-1 | . | TRBV29-1 | CSVTRADGYNEQFF | TGCAGCGTGACAAGGGCGGATGGTTACAATGAGCAGTTCTTC
TRBD2 | TRBJ2-7 | . | TRBV28 | CASSFRGVGSYEQYF | TGTGCCAGCAGTTTTCGGGGGGTCGGCTCCTACGAGCAGTACTTC
. | TRBJ2-1 | . | TRBV9 | CASSVGRNNEQFF | TGTGCCAGCAGCGTAGGGCGGAACAATGAGCAGTTCTTC
. | TRBJ1-5 | . | TRBV27 | CASRTTAGRQPQHF | TGTGCCAGCAGGACCACAGCGGGACGACAGCCCCAGCATTTT
. | TRBJ2-3 | . | TRBV19 | CASSPYADTQYF | TGTGCCAGTAGCCCCTATGCAGATACGCAGTATTTT
TRBD1 | TRBJ2-7 | . | TRBV29-1 | CSVGKGTGEVAGIAYEQYF | TGCAGCGTTGGAAAGGGGACAGGGGAAGTAGCGGGGATAGCCTACGAGCAGTACTTC
. | TRBJ2-7 | once | TRBV6-6 | CASSYFLAGDYEQYF | TGTGCCAGCAGTTACTTCTTGGCCGGTGACTACGAGCAGTACTTC
. | TRBJ2-5 | once | TRBV28 | CASSPTRPETQYF | TGTGCCAGCAGTCCAACACGTCCGGAGACCCAGTACTTC
. | TRBJ2-1 | . | TRBV7-6 | CASSFGPISGYSYNEQFF | TGTGCCAGCAGCTTCGGCCCCATAAGCGGGTATTCCTACAATGAGCAGTTCTTC
. | TRBJ2-5 | . | TRBV7-3 | CASSAGGETQYF | TGTGCCAGCAGCGCGGGTGGGGAGACCCAGTACTTC
. | TRBJ2-3 | . | TRBV15 | CATSRGSGPTDTQYF | TGTGCCACCAGCAGAGGAAGCGGCCCCACAGATACGCAGTATTTT
. | TRBJ2-3 | . | TRBV5-6 | CASSSPSTGWGTQYF | TGTGCCAGCAGCTCCCCTTCAACAGGATGGGGTACGCAGTATTTT
. | TRBJ1-1 | . | TRBV11-2 | CASSGGVRQRLNTEAFF | TGTGCCAGCAGCGGCGGGGTGCGACAGCGCCTGAACACTGAAGCTTTCTTT
. | TRBJ1-2 | . | TRBV28 | CASSPQGRGGYGYTF | TGTGCCAGCAGTCCACAGGGTAGAGGGGGCTATGGCTACACCTTC
TRBD2 | TRBJ2-5 | once | TRBV29-1 | CSVMPVVGGQETQYF | TGCAGCGTTATGCCTGTGGTGGGAGGGCAAGAGACCCAGTACTTC
. | TRBJ2-7 | . | TRBV29-1 | CSVVPRGDYEQYF | TGCAGCGTTGTTCCAAGGGGCGACTACGAGCAGTACTTC
TRBD2 | TRBJ2-5 | . | TRBV5-4 | CASRVGLGEETQYF | TGTGCCAGCAGGGTGGGACTAGGGGAAGAGACCCAGTACTTC